This TCR beta chain was identified in a study of T cells in Graves' hyperthyroidism and ophthalmopathy. General study results and limits: Expanded thyroid clonotypes (above 0.001) were mostly also found in blood.

Trimming removed 6 bases from V and 3 bases from J, with 14 bases in between. This CDR3 has 13 amino acids. Germline values: CDR1 DFQATT, CDR2 SNEGSKA (reference sequence). It was uncontrolled infection, other autoimmune disease, pregnancy or lactation that excluded patients. On this clonotype itself: Its antigen is as yet unknown.

Amplification yielded TCR beta CDR3 regions, with RNA transcripts as the source. TCR CDR3 underwent first-round RT-PCR with the HTBI primer set. TCRdb analysed the multiplex PCR reads with MiXCR anew, one entry per CDR3 protein. The sample lists around 490,000 distinct CDR3 sequences; around 20% were seen once. Specimen: blood. The V and J genes are TRBV20-1 and TRBJ2-5; weak D call: TRBD2 (5 bases). This clonotype was sampled from a middle-aged man with Graves' ophthalmopathy. Written as DNA, the CDR3 is TGCAGTGCACCCGGACTGAGAAAAGAGACCCAGTACTTC. This translates into CSAPGLRKETQYF.